This is a list of T cell receptor beta chains from one sample in a study of control samples from healthy donors and cancer patients. Profiled with immunoSEQ multiplex PCR; TCRdb holds only in-frame clones, not every one. Of a few hundred thousand clones in the sample, 75% to 95% were seen once. The specimen was PBMCs. The receptor set was obtained from a man in his forties with head and neck cancer. Each CDR3 is given with its conserved first and last residue. The order of the fields is J gene, V gene, CDR3 protein.

>TRBJ2-7|TRBV4-1
CASAHPMTSDEQYF
>TRBJ1-4|TRBV28
CASRRRGGDRASTNEKLFF
>TRBJ2-1|TRBV11-2
CASSPGRGGSYNEQFF
>TRBJ1-2|TRBV5-1
CASSYSQGLGGYTF
>TRBJ1-1|TRBV7-9
CASSSTGGGTEAFF
>TRBJ2-3|TRBV4-3
CASRQGGFADTQYF
>TRBJ1-2|TRBV27
CASSLSSVTAGYTF
>TRBJ2-7|TRBV6-1
CASSEVRNEQYF
>TRBJ1-1|TRBV28
CASSIPTGAAFSNTEAFF
>TRBJ1-5|TRBV7-2
CASSWDRDHNQPQHF
>TRBJ2-3|TRBV5-4
CASSLEGGQGKDTQYF
>TRBJ2-3|TRBV11-3
CASSQLAGGDTQYF
>TRBJ2-7|TRBV27
CASSLRSPTLYEQYF
>TRBJ2-7|TRBV18
CASSPKSQGGSYEQYF
>TRBJ2-7|TRBV11-3
CASSRGTGEGSYEQYF
>TRBJ2-7|TRBV19
CASSMQGPYEQYF
>TRBJ1-2|TRBV5-6
CASSLGDRAQGYTF
>TRBJ1-3|TRBV19
CASTGKTGSGNTIYF
>TRBJ1-1|TRBV6-5
CASSRGVTNTEAFF
>TRBJ2-3|TRBV9
CASSGFSGGGRVRDTQYF
>TRBJ2-2|TRBV27
CASKRDRNTGELFF
>TRBJ2-7|TRBV7-9
CASKHSPGQRPYEQYF
>TRBJ2-5|TRBV5-4
CASSPRTGEQETQYF
>TRBJ2-5|TRBV7-9
CASSRPGQETQYF
>TRBJ2-7|TRBV6-4
CASSDVPGYEQYF
>TRBJ2-1|TRBV5-1
CASSSPGNNEQFF
>TRBJ2-7|TRBV11-1
CASSSRTYEQYF
>TRBJ1-2|TRBV7-2
CASNPWGSWGYTF
>TRBJ2-4|TRBV9
CASSVEGTSGRIQYF
>TRBJ2-1|TRBV29-1
CSVFEANEQFF
>TRBJ2-7|TRBV7-9
CASSVPGTARILEQYF
>TRBJ2-5|TRBV9
CASSVAAPAQETQYF
>TRBJ2-3|TRBV11-3
CASSLSTGGLTDTQYF
>TRBJ2-1|TRBV4-1
CASSHLMVAGSSYNEQFF
>TRBJ2-3|TRBV13
CASSSGTSGATRGDTQYF
>TRBJ2-7|TRBV27
CASSPTVMSSYEQYF
>TRBJ1-1|TRBV5-6
CASSLSGQTNTEAFF
>TRBJ2-1|TRBV6-1
CASSEWLVEESEQFF
>TRBJ1-6|TRBV5-6
CASSMTGTGNFSPLHF
>TRBJ2-7|TRBV19
CASSGGSTSGYDEQYF
>TRBJ2-6|TRBV7-9
CASSLSRSGANVLTF
>TRBJ2-4|TRBV6-5
CASGEGGVQYF
>TRBJ1-3|TRBV7-2
CGLGGGSGNTIYF
>TRBJ1-5|TRBV27
CASSFNSNQPQHF
>TRBJ2-1|TRBV2
CATTEQGLGEQFF
>TRBJ2-1|TRBV5-6
CASSSTGTFGTYNEQFF
>TRBJ1-6|TRBV7-8
CASSLRQANSPLHF
>TRBJ1-2|TRBV2
CASSGVLGVGYGYTF
>TRBJ2-2|TRBV12-5
CASGQGDRGHTGELFF
>TRBJ1-2|TRBV11-1
CASSPGQFYGYTF
>TRBJ2-6|TRBV30
CAWRRTGTGANVLTF
>TRBJ2-7|TRBV15
CATTVGGRNEQYF
>TRBJ1-4|TRBV3-1/TRBV3-2
CASSPTFLQRSNEKLFF
>TRBJ1-1|TRBV11-2
CASSLMAGGAEAFF